The rows below give T cell receptor beta chains drawn from one sample of a study of cytomegalovirus exposure and HLA in healthy donors. Produced via immunoSEQ multiplex PCR; TCRdb's table is partial and in-frame only. The sample has 200,000 to 250,000 clones; roughly 80% are singletons. The sample taken for sequencing was PBMCs. All receptors come from a man between 35 and 55 years old in good health and CMV-seronegative. CDR3s include the opening cysteine and the closing phenylalanine or tryptophan. The D gene is left open where the match is weak. For some rows the clone size is stated as once, few or many, or as a class when expanded; others skip it.

J	D	V	size	CDR3	DNA
TRBJ2-7	TRBD1	TRBV6-5	few	CATSFGTGAYEQYF	TGTGCCACCTCATTTGGGACAGGAGCCTACGAGCAGTACTTC
TRBJ1-4	-	TRBV21-1	-	CASLRCRASLNEKLFF	TGTGCCAGCCTTCGCTGCAGGGCCTCCCTTAATGAAAAACTGTTTTTT
TRBJ2-7	-	TRBV19	once	CASSIDQATEQYF	TGTGCCAGTAGTATAGATCAGGCTACCGAGCAGTACTTC
TRBJ2-1	-	TRBV4-3	-	CASSQQAHNEQFF	TGCGCCAGCAGCCAACAAGCCCACAATGAGCAGTTCTTC
TRBJ2-3	-	TRBV4-1	-	CASSQVVADTQYF	TGCGCCAGCAGCCAAGTGGTAGCAGATACGCAGTATTTT
TRBJ1-2	-	TRBV7-3	-	CASSPVPGFTNYGYTF	TGTGCCAGCAGCCCTGTTCCAGGATTTACTAACTATGGCTACACCTTC
TRBJ2-1	TRBD2	TRBV30	-	CAWRMSGSYNEQFF	TGTGCCTGGAGAATGAGCGGGAGTTACAATGAGCAGTTCTTC
TRBJ2-1	-	TRBV30	few	CALEYAYNEQFF	TGTGCCTTGGAGTATGCCTACAATGAGCAGTTCTTC
TRBJ2-3	TRBD2	TRBV14	-	CASSQERTSGRTDTQYF	TGTGCCAGCAGCCAAGAGAGGACTAGCGGTCGCACAGATACGCAGTATTTT
TRBJ2-1	-	TRBV15	few	CATSPHLMREQFF	TGTGCCACCAGCCCCCATCTAATGCGGGAGCAGTTCTTC
TRBJ2-1	TRBD2	TRBV15	-	CATSRERGEYNEQFF	TGTGCCACCAGCAGAGAACGGGGGGAGTACAATGAGCAGTTCTTC
TRBJ2-1	-	TRBV14	-	CASRRRGTAYNEQFF	TGTGCCAGCAGGAGACGCGGGACAGCCTACAATGAGCAGTTCTTC
TRBJ1-3	TRBD1	TRBV7-2	few	CASSTQPQGTSGNTIYF	TGTGCCAGCAGCACTCAACCACAGGGGACCTCTGGAAACACCATATATTTT
TRBJ2-4	-	TRBV27	few	CASSLGGARNIQYF	TGTGCCAGCAGTTTAGGGGGGGCGAGGAACATTCAGTACTTC
TRBJ2-2	-	TRBV6-1	-	CASRGGRDGELFF	TGTGCCAGCAGGGGGGGTCGGGACGGGGAGCTGTTTTTT
TRBJ2-7	-	TRBV7-2	-	CASSLSDTYEQYF	TGTGCCAGCAGCTTATCGGACACCTACGAGCAGTACTTC
TRBJ1-4	TRBD1	TRBV7-2	-	CASSLRPGGSTNEKLFF	TGTGCCAGCAGCTTACGTCCAGGGGGATCTACTAATGAAAAACTGTTTTTT
TRBJ1-4	TRBD1	TRBV5-4	-	CASSGQGANEKLFF	TGTGCCAGCAGCGGACAGGGGGCTAATGAAAAACTGTTTTTT
TRBJ1-1	-	TRBV4-2	-	CASSQEGTADTEAFF	TGTGCCAGCAGCCAAGAAGGCACAGCCGACACTGAAGCTTTCTTT
TRBJ1-2	-	TRBV7-9	few	CASSPGLGYGYTF	TGTGCCAGCAGCCCCGGGTTGGGCTATGGCTACACCTTC
TRBJ2-7	TRBD1	TRBV27	-	CASSLNRGPSYEQYF	TGTGCCAGCAGTTTAAACAGGGGGCCTTCCTACGAGCAGTACTTC
TRBJ1-3	-	TRBV28	-	CASSLYRERNTIYF	TGTGCCAGCAGTTTATACAGGGAACGAAACACCATATATTTT
TRBJ1-1	-	TRBV28	-	CASSSILRSVSTEAFF	TGTGCCAGCAGTTCTATCCTCAGGTCAGTGAGCACTGAAGCTTTCTTT
TRBJ1-1	TRBD1	TRBV10-3	-	CAISEGGQGARGRAFF	TGTGCCATCAGTGAGGGGGGACAGGGGGCGCGGGGGCGAGCTTTCTTT
TRBJ1-5	-	TRBV7-8	-	CASSLNWQGLGNQPQHF	TGTGCCAGCAGCTTAAACTGGCAGGGGCTTGGCAATCAGCCCCAGCATTTT
TRBJ2-3	-	TRBV28	-	CASSFQGRSTDTQYF	TGTGCCAGCAGTTTCCAGGGGCGAAGCACAGATACGCAGTATTTT
TRBJ2-7	TRBD2	TRBV5-4	-	CALNSGLEAEQYF	TGTGCCCTCAACTCGGGACTAGAGGCCGAGCAGTACTTC
TRBJ2-7	-	TRBV6-5	-	CASRRAADPIYEQYF	TGTGCCAGCAGGAGGGCGGCGGACCCGATCTACGAGCAGTACTTC
TRBJ2-2	TRBD2	TRBV6-5	-	CASMVLAGGTGELFF	TGTGCCAGCATGGTTTTAGCGGGAGGCACCGGGGAGCTGTTTTTT
TRBJ2-3	-	TRBV4-1	-	CASSQDYMDTQYF	TGCGCCAGCAGCCAAGATTATATGGATACGCAGTATTTT
TRBJ1-5	-	TRBV7-8	-	CASSLDNIGLSLHQPQHF	TGTGCCAGCAGCTTAGACAACATAGGACTCTCCCTGCATCAGCCCCAGCATTTT
TRBJ2-7	TRBD1	TRBV18	-	CASSPPGTGPREQYF	TGTGCCAGCTCACCGCCTGGGACAGGCCCTCGCGAGCAGTACTTC
TRBJ1-2	-	TRBV29-1	-	CSVEKAGLNYGYTF	TGCAGCGTTGAAAAGGCAGGTCTAAACTATGGCTACACCTTC
TRBJ2-6	-	TRBV18	few	CASSPYEVAGANVLTF	TGTGCCAGCTCACCATATGAAGTAGCTGGGGCCAACGTCCTGACTTTC
TRBJ2-7	TRBD1	TRBV28	-	CASRGQGVYEQYF	TGTGCCAGCAGGGGACAGGGAGTATACGAGCAGTACTTC
TRBJ1-1	-	TRBV19	-	CASCPGHIMNTEAFF	TGTGCCAGTTGCCCGGGACACATCATGAACACTGAAGCTTTCTTT
TRBJ2-3	-	TRBV11-2	once	CASSPLSGVPTDTQYF	TGTGCCAGCAGCCCCCTCTCCGGGGTACCCACAGATACGCAGTATTTT
TRBJ2-2	-	TRBV5-1	-	CASSLERTTLTGELFF	TGCGCCAGCAGCTTGGAGAGGACAACTCTCACCGGGGAGCTGTTTTTT
TRBJ2-1	-	TRBV19	-	CASSSDSNTYNEQFF	TGTGCCAGTAGTAGCGACAGCAATACCTACAATGAGCAGTTCTTC
TRBJ2-7	-	TRBV30	-	CAWGAPYEQYF	TGTGCCTGGGGGGCCCCCTACGAGCAGTACTTC
TRBJ1-5	-	TRBV2	-	CASSEMGGARNQPQHF	TGTGCCAGCAGTGAAATGGGGGGGGCGCGCAATCAGCCCCAGCATTTT
TRBJ2-7	-	TRBV14	-	CASSLAGIHEQYF	TGTGCCAGCAGCCTTGCAGGGATTCACGAGCAGTACTTC
TRBJ1-3	-	TRBV18	-	CASSPATGSGARNTIYF	TGTGCCAGCTCACCCGCTACAGGGAGCGGGGCCCGAAACACCATATATTTT
TRBJ2-5	TRBD2	TRBV4-1	-	CASSQGTSGRAGETQYF	TGCGCCAGCAGCCAAGGCACTAGCGGGAGGGCCGGGGAGACCCAGTACTTC
TRBJ1-4	-	TRBV27	-	CASSLGGVNEKLFF	TGTGCCAGCAGCCTAGGGGGGGTAAATGAAAAACTGTTTTTT
TRBJ2-7	-	TRBV7-9	-	CASSHRSLANYEQYF	TGTGCCAGCAGCCATCGGAGCCTAGCGAACTACGAGCAGTACTTC
TRBJ1-1	-	TRBV5-3	-	CARSFSRPRAEAFF	TGTGCCAGAAGCTTTTCCCGGCCCCGGGCTGAAGCTTTCTTT
TRBJ2-1	TRBD1	TRBV27	-	CASSFETGYSYNEQFF	TGTGCCAGCAGTTTTGAGACAGGGTACTCCTACAATGAGCAGTTCTTC
TRBJ2-1	-	TRBV7-9	-	CASSSRGSSYNEQFF	TGTGCCAGCAGCTCTAGGGGTAGCTCCTACAATGAGCAGTTCTTC
TRBJ2-3	-	TRBV5-5	-	CASSLSITSTDTQYF	TGTGCCAGCAGCTTGTCAATTACAAGCACAGATACGCAGTATTTT
TRBJ1-1	TRBD1	TRBV28	-	CASRLQGTEAFF	TGTGCCAGCAGACTACAGGGGACTGAAGCTTTCTTT
TRBJ2-2	-	TRBV19	-	CASSIETLANTGELFF	TGTGCCAGTAGTATAGAAACCCTAGCCAACACCGGGGAGCTGTTTTTT